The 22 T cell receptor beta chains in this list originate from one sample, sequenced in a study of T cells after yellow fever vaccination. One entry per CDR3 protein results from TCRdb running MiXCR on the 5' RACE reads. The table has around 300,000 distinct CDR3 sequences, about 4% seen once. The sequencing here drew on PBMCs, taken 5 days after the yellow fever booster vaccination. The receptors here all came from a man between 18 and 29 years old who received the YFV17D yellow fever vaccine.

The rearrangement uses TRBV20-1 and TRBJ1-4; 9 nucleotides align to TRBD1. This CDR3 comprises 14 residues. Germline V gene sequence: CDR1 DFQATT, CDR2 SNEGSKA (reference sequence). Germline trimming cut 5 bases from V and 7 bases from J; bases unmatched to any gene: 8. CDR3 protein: CSAPTGGRGEKLFF. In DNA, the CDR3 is TGCAGTGCTCCAACAGGGGGCCGGGGTGAAAAACTGTTTTTT.

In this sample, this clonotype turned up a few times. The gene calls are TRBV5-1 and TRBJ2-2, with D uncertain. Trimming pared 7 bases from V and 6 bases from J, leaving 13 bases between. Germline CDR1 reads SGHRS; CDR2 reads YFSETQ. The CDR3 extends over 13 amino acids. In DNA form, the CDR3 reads TGCGCCAGCGGATCGATCCACCCCGGGGAGCTGTTTTTT. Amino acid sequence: CASGSIHPGELFF.

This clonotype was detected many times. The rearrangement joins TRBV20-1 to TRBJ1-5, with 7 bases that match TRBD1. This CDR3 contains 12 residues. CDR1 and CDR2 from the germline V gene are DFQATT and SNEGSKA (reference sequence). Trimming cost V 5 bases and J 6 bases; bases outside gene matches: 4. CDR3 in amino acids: CSALQGSQPQHF. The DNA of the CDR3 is TGCAGTGCTTTACAGGGGAGTCAGCCCCAGCATTTT.

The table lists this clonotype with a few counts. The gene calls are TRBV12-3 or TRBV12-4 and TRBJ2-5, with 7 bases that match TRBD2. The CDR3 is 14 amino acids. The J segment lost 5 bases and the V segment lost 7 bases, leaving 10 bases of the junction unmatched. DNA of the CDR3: TGTGCCAGCACCCTGGGCCAAGCGGGGGAGACCCAGTACTTC. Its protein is CASTLGQAGETQYF.

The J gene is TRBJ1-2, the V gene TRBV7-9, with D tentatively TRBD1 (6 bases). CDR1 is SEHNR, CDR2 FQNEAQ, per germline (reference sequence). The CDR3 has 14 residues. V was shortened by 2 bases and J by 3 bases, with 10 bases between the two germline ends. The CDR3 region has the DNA TGTGCCAGCAGCTTACAGGGGAGTGACTATGGCTACACCTTC. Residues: CASSLQGSDYGYTF.

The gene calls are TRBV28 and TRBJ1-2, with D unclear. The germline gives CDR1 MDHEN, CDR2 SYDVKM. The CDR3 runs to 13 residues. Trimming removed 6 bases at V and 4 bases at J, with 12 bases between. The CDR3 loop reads CASSLVSSYGYTF. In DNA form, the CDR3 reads TGTGCCAGCAGCCTGGTCTCGTCCTATGGCTACACCTTC.

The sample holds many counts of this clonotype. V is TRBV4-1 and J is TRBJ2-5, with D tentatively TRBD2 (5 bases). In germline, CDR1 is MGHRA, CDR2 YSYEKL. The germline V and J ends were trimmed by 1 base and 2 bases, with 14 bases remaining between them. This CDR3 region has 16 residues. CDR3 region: CASSQVGGPAQETQYF. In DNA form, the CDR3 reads TGCGCCAGCAGCCAAGTTGGCGGGCCAGCTCAAGAGACCCAGTACTTC.

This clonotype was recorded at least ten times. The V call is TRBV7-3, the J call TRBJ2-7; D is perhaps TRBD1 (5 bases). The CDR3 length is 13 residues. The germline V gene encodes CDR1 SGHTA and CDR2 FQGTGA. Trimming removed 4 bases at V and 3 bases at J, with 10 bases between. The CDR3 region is CASSSTDSYEQYF. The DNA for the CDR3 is TGTGCCAGCAGCTCGACAGACAGCTACGAGCAGTACTTC.

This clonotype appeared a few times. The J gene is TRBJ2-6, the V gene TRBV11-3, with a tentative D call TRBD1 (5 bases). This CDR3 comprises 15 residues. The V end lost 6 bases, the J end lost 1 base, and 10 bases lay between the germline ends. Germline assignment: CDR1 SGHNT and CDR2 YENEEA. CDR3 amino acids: CASSGRASGANVLTF. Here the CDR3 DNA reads TGTGCCAGCAGTGGCAGGGCGTCTGGGGCCAACGTCCTGACTTTC.

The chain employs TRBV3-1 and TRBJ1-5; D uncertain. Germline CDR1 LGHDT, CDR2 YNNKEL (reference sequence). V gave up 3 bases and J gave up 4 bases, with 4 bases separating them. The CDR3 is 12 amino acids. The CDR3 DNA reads TGTGCCAGCAGCCAGCTTAATCAGCCCCAGCATTTT. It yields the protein CASSQLNQPQHF.

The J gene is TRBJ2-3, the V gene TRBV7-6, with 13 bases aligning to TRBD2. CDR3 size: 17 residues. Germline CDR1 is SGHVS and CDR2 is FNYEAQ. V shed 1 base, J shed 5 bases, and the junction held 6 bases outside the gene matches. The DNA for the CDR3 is TGTGCCAGCAGCTTAGGGACTAGCGGGGGACGATTAGATACGCAGTATTTT. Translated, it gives CASSLGTSGGRLDTQYF.

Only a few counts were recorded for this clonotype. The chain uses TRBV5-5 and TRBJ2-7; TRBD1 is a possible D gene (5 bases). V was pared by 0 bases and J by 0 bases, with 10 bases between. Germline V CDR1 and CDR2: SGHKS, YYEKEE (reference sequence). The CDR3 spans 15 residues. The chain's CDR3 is CASSLGRTSSYEQYV. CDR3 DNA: TGTGCCAGCAGCTTGGGTAGGACAAGCTCCTACGAGCAGTACGTC.

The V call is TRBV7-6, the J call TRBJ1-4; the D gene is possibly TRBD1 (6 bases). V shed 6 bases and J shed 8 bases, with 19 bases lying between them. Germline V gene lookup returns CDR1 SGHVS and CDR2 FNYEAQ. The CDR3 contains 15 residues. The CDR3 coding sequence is TGTGCCAGCAGGCCGAACAGGGTTGAGAGGGAAAAACTGTTTTTT. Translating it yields CASRPNRVEREKLFF.

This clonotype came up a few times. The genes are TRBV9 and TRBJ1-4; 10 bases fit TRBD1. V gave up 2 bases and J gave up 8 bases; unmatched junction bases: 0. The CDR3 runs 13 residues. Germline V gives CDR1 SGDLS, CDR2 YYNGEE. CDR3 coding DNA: TGTGCCAGCAGCGTGGACAGGGGGGAAAAACTGTTTTTT. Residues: CASSVDRGEKLFF.

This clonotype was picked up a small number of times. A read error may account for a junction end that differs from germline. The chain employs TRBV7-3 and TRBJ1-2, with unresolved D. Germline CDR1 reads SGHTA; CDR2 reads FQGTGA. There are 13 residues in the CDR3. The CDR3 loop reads CSSSPATAEGYTF. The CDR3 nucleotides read TGTTCCAGCAGCCCCGCTACCGCGGAAGGCTACACCTTC.

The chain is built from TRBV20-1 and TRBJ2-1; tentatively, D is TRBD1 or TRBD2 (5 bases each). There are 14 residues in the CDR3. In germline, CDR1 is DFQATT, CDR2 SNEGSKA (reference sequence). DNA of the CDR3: TGCAGCGTACAACCCGGGACGGAAATCTCTGGGCAGTTCTTC. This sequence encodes CSVQPGTEISGQFF.

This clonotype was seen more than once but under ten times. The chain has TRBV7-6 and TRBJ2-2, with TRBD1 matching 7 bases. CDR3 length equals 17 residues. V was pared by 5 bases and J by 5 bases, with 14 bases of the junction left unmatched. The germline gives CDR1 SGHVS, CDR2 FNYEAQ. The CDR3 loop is CASSRPLTGMRTGELFF. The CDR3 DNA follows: TGTGCCAGCAGCCGCCCTTTGACAGGGATGAGGACCGGGGAGCTGTTTTTT.

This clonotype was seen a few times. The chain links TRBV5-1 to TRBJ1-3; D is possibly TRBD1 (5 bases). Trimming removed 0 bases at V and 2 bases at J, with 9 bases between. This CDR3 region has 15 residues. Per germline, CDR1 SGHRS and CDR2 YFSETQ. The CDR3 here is CASSLEGNPGNTIYF. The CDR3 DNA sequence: TGCGCCAGCAGCTTGGAGGGGAATCCTGGAAACACCATATATTTT.

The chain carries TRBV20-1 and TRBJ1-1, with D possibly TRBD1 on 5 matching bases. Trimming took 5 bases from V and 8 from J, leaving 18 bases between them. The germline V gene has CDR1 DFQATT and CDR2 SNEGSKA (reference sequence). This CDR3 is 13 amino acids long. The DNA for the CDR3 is TGCAGTGCTCCAAGGGCCGGGGCTGCGGAAGCTTTCTTT. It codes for CSAPRAGAAEAFF.

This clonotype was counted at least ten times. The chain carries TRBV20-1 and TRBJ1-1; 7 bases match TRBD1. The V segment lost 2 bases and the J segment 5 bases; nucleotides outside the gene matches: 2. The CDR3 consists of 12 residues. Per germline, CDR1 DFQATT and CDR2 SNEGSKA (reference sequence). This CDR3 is CSARRGRTEAFF. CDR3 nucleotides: TGCAGTGCTAGAAGGGGGCGGACTGAAGCTTTCTTT.

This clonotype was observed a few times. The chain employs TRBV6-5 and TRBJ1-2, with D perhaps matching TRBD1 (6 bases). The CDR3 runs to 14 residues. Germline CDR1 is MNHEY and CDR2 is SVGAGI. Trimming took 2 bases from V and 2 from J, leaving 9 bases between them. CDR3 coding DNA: TGTGCCAGCAGTTACCAGGGGAGGAACTATGGCTACACCTTC. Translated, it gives CASSYQGRNYGYTF.

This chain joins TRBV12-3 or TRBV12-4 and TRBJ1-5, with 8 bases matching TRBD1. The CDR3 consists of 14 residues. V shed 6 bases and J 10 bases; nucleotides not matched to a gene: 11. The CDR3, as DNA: TGTGCCAGCAGCCTTACAGGGGGACTGGGACCCCAGCATTTT. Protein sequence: CASSLTGGLGPQHF.